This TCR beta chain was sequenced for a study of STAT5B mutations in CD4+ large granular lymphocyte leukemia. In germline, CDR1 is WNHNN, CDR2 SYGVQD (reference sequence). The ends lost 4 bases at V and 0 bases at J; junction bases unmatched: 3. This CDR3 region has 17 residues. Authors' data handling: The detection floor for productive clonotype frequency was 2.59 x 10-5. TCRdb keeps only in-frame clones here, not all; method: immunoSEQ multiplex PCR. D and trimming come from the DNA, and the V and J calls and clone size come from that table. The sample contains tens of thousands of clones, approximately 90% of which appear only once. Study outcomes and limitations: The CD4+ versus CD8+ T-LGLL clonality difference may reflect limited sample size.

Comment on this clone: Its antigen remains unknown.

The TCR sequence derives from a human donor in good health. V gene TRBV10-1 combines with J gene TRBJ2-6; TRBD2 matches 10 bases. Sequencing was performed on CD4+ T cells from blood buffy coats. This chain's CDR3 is CASSALAGASGANVLTF. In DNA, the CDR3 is TGCGCCAGCAGTGCCCTAGCGGGAGCCTCTGGGGCCAACGTCCTGACTTTC.